The T cell receptor beta chain under discussion was sequenced for a study of blood T cell repertoires in COVID-19. About the research overall: Italy, Spain and the United States were the sources of the convalescent and acute COVID-19 samples.

Assay: immunoSEQ multiplex PCR; the TCRdb copy retains only in-frame clones and omits some. The data show around 140,000 clones, 87% seen once. Clinical histories supplied by participants themselves formed the basis of cohort assignment. Within the 2 weeks before study entry, each person in the exposed group met a COVID-19 case. Trimming at V came to 5 bases and at J to 2 bases, leaving 7 bases not matched to a gene. Per germline, CDR1 ENHRY and CDR2 SYGVKD. This CDR3 is built from 15 residues. The genes are TRBV10-3 and TRBJ2-5, with 8 nucleotides matching TRBD2. The clonotype originates from a woman aged 40 to 50 who had been exposed to COVID-19. Sequences were obtained from PBMCs or T cells enriched from blood (not recorded which). The CDR3 sequence is CAISQGAGGQETQYF. In nucleotides, the CDR3 is TGTGCCATCAGTCAAGGCGCGGGAGGTCAAGAGACCCAGTACTTC.